These 28 T cell receptor beta chains came from one sample sequenced in a study of T cell responses to AZD1222 COVID-19 vaccine. The method was immunoSEQ multiplex PCR; TCRdb's version includes in-frame clones alone and lacks a portion of them. The sample has 100,000 to 120,000 clones, less than 95% seen once. The material was peripheral blood, obtained on day 0 of AZD1222 vaccination. The receptor set was obtained from an adult in good health.

The V gene is TRBV30, the J gene TRBJ2-3; maybe TRBD2 (6 bases). V dropped 4 bases and J dropped 11 bases, with 22 bases sitting between them. Germline V gene lookup returns CDR1 GTSNPN and CDR2 SVGIG (reference sequence). This CDR3 is built from 14 residues. DNA of the CDR3: TGTGCCTGGATTCTTTCCGGGACTCTCGGCGGGCAGTATTTT. It is translated as CAWILSGTLGGQYF.

This chain uses TRBV11-3 with TRBJ1-2, with TRBD1 identical over 9 bases. The CDR3 sequence is 15 residues long. Trimming took 4 bases from V and 4 from J; bases not matched to a gene: 7. Germline V CDR1 and CDR2: SGHNT, YENEEA. The CDR3 DNA reads as TGTGCCAGCAGCTCGATGGGGACAGGGTCCTATGGCTACACCTTC. It codes for CASSSMGTGSYGYTF.

The rearrangement uses TRBV30 and TRBJ2-1, with TRBD1 matching 7 bases. This CDR3 contains 15 residues. V shed 1 base and J 2 bases; nucleotides not matched to a gene: 5. The germline CDR1 and CDR2 sequences are GTSNPN and SVGIG (reference sequence). The CDR3 region is CAWSETGAPYNEQFF. CDR3 bases: TGTGCCTGGAGTGAAACAGGGGCCCCCTACAATGAGCAGTTCTTC.

The V and J genes are TRBV21-1 and TRBJ1-1; the table's TRBD1 call for D was not verified on the DNA. TRBV21-1 is reported as a pseudogene. The CDR3 consists of 13 residues. CDR3 in amino acids: CASRYRGGTEAFF. In DNA, the CDR3 is TGTGCCAGCAGGTACAGGGGCGGAACTGAAGCTTTCTTT.

In its sample, this clone was seen once. This chain joins TRBV7-2 and TRBJ2-1; TRBD1 agrees at 9 bases. Per the germline V gene, CDR1 is SGHTA and CDR2 is FQGNSA. The CDR3 consists of 15 residues. V shed 5 bases and J 4 bases; nucleotides not matched to a gene: 6. The CDR3 loop reads CASSLMGQGYNEQFF. The DNA for the CDR3 is TGTGCCAGCAGCCTAATGGGACAGGGTTACAATGAGCAGTTCTTC.

This rearrangement joins TRBV18 to TRBJ2-7; TRBD2 is a possible D gene (5 bases). Deletions cut 3 bases from V and 5 bases from J, with 11 bases between. Per the germline V gene, CDR1 is KGHSH and CDR2 is LQKENI. This CDR3 is built from 13 residues. The CDR3 DNA sequence: TGTGCCAGCTCACCGCCAACTAGTAACGAGCAGTACTTC. Translation: CASSPPTSNEQYF.

The gene calls are TRBV30 and TRBJ2-5; D is ambiguous. This CDR3 has 12 amino acids. With 1 base removed from V and 6 bases from J, the gap between germline ends came to 9 bases. Looked up from germline, CDR1 is GTSNPN and CDR2 is SVGIG (reference sequence). The CDR3 nucleotides read TGTGCCTGGAGTGACCTTCTCCAGACCCAGTACTTC. Translating it yields CAWSDLLQTQYF.

The chain carries TRBV18 and TRBJ1-5, with D hard to call. Germline values: CDR1 KGHSH, CDR2 LQKENI. Trimming shortened V by 3 bases and J by 7 bases, and 10 bases separated the two germline ends. The CDR3 contains 13 residues. The CDR3 sequence: CASSPDSGQPQHF. The CDR3 nucleotides read TGTGCCAGCTCACCGGATTCTGGGCAGCCCCAGCATTTT.

This chain links TRBV10-3 with TRBJ1-1, with D unresolved. The CDR3 contains 13 residues. Germline CDR1 is ENHRY and CDR2 is SYGVKD. The V and J ends lost 6 bases and 1 base respectively, with 9 bases between them. The CDR3 DNA is TGTGCCATCAGCCGGATTTCGAACACTGAAGCTTTCTTT. This translates into CAISRISNTEAFF.

This rearrangement joins TRBV27 to TRBJ1-2; D perhaps matches TRBD1 (6 bases). Germline V gene sequence: CDR1 MNHEY, CDR2 SMNVEV (reference sequence). Trimming stripped 4 bases from V and 2 bases from J, with 14 bases between. This CDR3 has 15 residues. The chain's CDR3 is CASSYRVDRNYGYTF. DNA of the CDR3: TGTGCCAGCAGTTATAGGGTCGACAGGAACTATGGCTACACCTTC.

The rearrangement joins TRBV27 to TRBJ1-3; a weak D match, TRBD1 (6 bases). CDR3 length: 16 amino acids. Deletions cut 2 bases from V and 2 bases from J, with 13 bases between. In germline, CDR1 is MNHEY, CDR2 SMNVEV (reference sequence). DNA of the CDR3: TGTGCCAGCAGTTTAATCTTCAGGGGACCTGGAAACACCATATATTTT. This gives the protein CASSLIFRGPGNTIYF.

The chain has TRBV12-5 and TRBJ1-5; D is unclear. In germline, CDR1 is LGHNT, CDR2 FRNRAP. Trimming took 7 bases from V and 0 from J, leaving 13 bases between them. The CDR3 totals 15 residues. The CDR3 here is CASAPSGYSNQPQHF. CDR3 bases: TGTGCTAGTGCCCCCAGTGGTTATAGCAATCAGCCCCAGCATTTT.

Notes on this clone: The sample has other DNA sequences that encode this CDR3 too. V gene TRBV7-9 combines with J gene TRBJ1-3, with D uncertain. The CDR3 runs to 13 residues. The germline gives CDR1 SEHNR, CDR2 FQNEAQ (reference sequence). Trimming took 0 bases from V and 4 from J, leaving 4 bases between them. The CDR3 coding sequence is TGTGCCAGCAGCTTAGCGGGAGGAAACACCATATATTTT. It translates to CASSLAGGNTIYF. The full variable domain, in which reference TRBV7-9 and TRBJ1-3 provide the parts outside the CDR3, is DTGVSQNPRHKITKRGQNVTFRCDPISEHNRLYWYRQTLGQGPEFLTYFQNEAQLEKSRLLSDRFSAERPKGSFSTLEIQRTEQGDSAMYLCASSLAGGNTIYFGEGSWLTVV.

The gene calls are TRBV7-2 and TRBJ2-5; D is unclear. CDR1 and CDR2 from the germline V gene are SGHTA and FQGNSA. This CDR3 region has 13 residues. V dropped 5 bases and J dropped 5 bases, with 12 bases sitting between them. CDR3 sequence: CASSPYGSETQYF. The CDR3, as DNA: TGTGCCAGCAGCCCCTATGGTTCGGAGACCCAGTACTTC.

J is TRBJ1-5 and V is TRBV7-8; no definite D call. CDR1 is SGHVS, CDR2 FQNEAQ, per germline. The CDR3 spans 14 residues. The ends were cut back, 4 bases at V and 3 bases at J, with 10 bases in the middle. The CDR3 coding sequence is TGTGCCAGCAGCTCGACGACTCTCAATCAGCCCCAGCATTTT. It encodes CASSSTTLNQPQHF.

This rearrangement joins TRBV28 to TRBJ2-5; D is ambiguous. Per the germline V gene, CDR1 is MDHEN and CDR2 is SYDVKM. Deletions cut 8 bases from V and 2 bases from J, with 12 bases between. The CDR3 sequence is 13 residues long. CDR3 amino acids: CASYRRQQETQYF. The CDR3 nucleotides are TGTGCCAGCTATAGACGGCAGCAAGAGACCCAGTACTTC.

This sequence joins TRBV19 and TRBJ1-4, with 8 nucleotides matching TRBD1. The CDR3 has 14 residues. The germline CDR1 and CDR2 sequences are LNHDA and SQIVND (reference sequence). V was clipped by 3 bases and J by 8 bases; unmatched bases: 5. CDR3 coding DNA: TGTGCCAGTAGTATGCCGGACAGGGACGAAAAACTGTTTTTT. Its translation: CASSMPDRDEKLFF.

The chain uses TRBV24-1 and TRBJ2-2; 8 bases fit TRBD2. V lost 3 bases to trimming and J lost 4 bases; unmatched junction nucleotides: 6. CDR3 length: 16 residues. Germline V lookup: CDR1 KGHDR, CDR2 SFDVKD. The CDR3 DNA reads TGTGCCACCAGTGATGGGACTAGGGTGGGCACCGGGGAGCTGTTTTTT. It yields the protein CATSDGTRVGTGELFF.

This chain connects TRBV28 to TRBJ1-2; no firm D call. Per germline, CDR1 MDHEN and CDR2 SYDVKM. Trimming cost V 5 bases and J 4 bases, with 11 bases left between them. This CDR3 comprises 13 residues. The CDR3 here is CASSLVRTYGYTF. The CDR3 bases are TGTGCCAGCAGTCTCGTGCGGACCTATGGCTACACCTTC.

The gene calls are TRBV5-1 and TRBJ2-7, with D unresolved. CDR3 length: 15 amino acids. Germline V gene sequence: CDR1 SGHRS, CDR2 YFSETQ. The V and J ends lost 0 bases and 0 bases respectively, with 10 bases between them. The DNA for the CDR3 is TGCGCCAGCAGCTTGGGCGCTACGAGCTCCTACGAGCAGTACTTC. Translation gives CASSLGATSSYEQYF.

J is TRBJ2-7 and V is TRBV28; TRBD2 aligns across 7 bases. Germline CDR1 reads MDHEN; CDR2 reads SYDVKM. The V segment lost 3 bases and the J segment 2 bases; nucleotides outside the gene matches: 4. CDR3 length: 14 amino acids. The CDR3 DNA is TGTGCCAGCAGTTTTCGAGGGACTACCTACGAGCAGTACTTC. Translated, it gives CASSFRGTTYEQYF.

The gene calls are TRBV28 and TRBJ2-7, with TRBD1 matching over 9 bases. This CDR3 region has 14 residues. The V segment lost 6 bases and the J segment 3 bases; nucleotides outside the gene matches: 6. Germline assignment: CDR1 MDHEN and CDR2 SYDVKM. As DNA, the CDR3 is TGTGCCAGCAGGGGGGGGGACAGGGTCTACGAGCAGTACTTC. This translates into CASRGGDRVYEQYF.

The V call is TRBV7-2, the J call TRBJ1-3, with 8 bases fitting TRBD1. J was trimmed by 3 bases and V by 4 bases; bases with no gene match: 2. CDR1 and CDR2 (germline): SGHTA, FQGNSA. This CDR3 has 14 residues. CDR3 sequence: CASSSGQGGNTIYF. The CDR3 DNA follows: TGTGCCAGCAGCTCTGGACAGGGTGGAAACACCATATATTTT.

The chain recombines TRBV7-8 with TRBJ2-7; the match to TRBD1 covers 7 bases. Trimming removed 5 bases from V and 2 bases from J; junction bases left unmatched: 3. CDR3 length: 13 residues. Looked up from germline, CDR1 is SGHVS and CDR2 is FQNEAQ. CDR3 protein: CASSPGQTYEQYF. CDR3 nucleotide sequence: TGTGCCAGCAGCCCGGGACAGACCTACGAGCAGTACTTC.

The chain carries TRBV30 and TRBJ1-5; D call uncertain. With 2 bases removed from V and 0 bases from J, the gap between germline ends came to 5 bases. The CDR3 runs 13 residues. From germline, CDR1 is GTSNPN and CDR2 SVGIG (reference sequence). CDR3 loop: CAWSSDSNQPQHF. For the CDR3, the DNA is TGTGCCTGGAGTTCTGATAGCAATCAGCCCCAGCATTTT.

The chain combines TRBV5-1 with TRBJ1-2, with 8 bases identical to TRBD1. CDR3 length: 15 amino acids. J was trimmed by 2 bases and V by 4 bases; bases with no gene match: 7. Germline V lookup: CDR1 SGHRS, CDR2 YFSETQ. Here the CDR3 reads CASSTRQGMNYGYTF. CDR3 in DNA: TGCGCCAGCAGCACAAGACAGGGGATGAACTATGGCTACACCTTC.

This clone was seen a single time. The chain uses TRBV19 and TRBJ1-2, with D tentatively TRBD1 (5 bases). Between the trimmed V and J ends, which lost 1 base and 8 bases, there was a span of 17 bases. Per the germline V gene, CDR1 is LNHDA and CDR2 is SQIVND (reference sequence). The CDR3 totals 15 residues. This chain's CDR3 is CASSIARTRDGGYTF. The CDR3 bases are TGTGCCAGTAGTATAGCACGGACACGGGACGGGGGCTACACCTTC.

J is TRBJ1-1 and V is TRBV6-5; D is perhaps TRBD1 (6 bases). V lost 7 bases and J 4 bases, leaving 16 bases between the germline ends. The CDR3 runs to 14 residues. Per the germline V gene, CDR1 is MNHEY and CDR2 is SVGAGI. CDR3 residues: CASNFGQLGTEAFF. The CDR3 nucleotides read TGTGCCAGCAATTTCGGACAGCTGGGCACTGAAGCTTTCTTT.